The rows below give T cell receptor beta chains drawn from one sample of a study of shared clonotypes between healthy human individuals. Measured with immunoSEQ multiplex PCR; TCRdb has only the in-frame clones, and not every one. The sample has some 690,000 clones, about 90% seen once. The sequenced sample consisted of memory CD8+ T cells from PBMCs. Receptors originate from a man between 18 and 29 years old in good health. Some clones in this sample may be carry-over from other donors' samples. The CDR3 runs from the conserved cysteine through the conserved F or W. Each record gives: D gene, CDR3 length, V gene, J gene, clone size, CDR3 protein, CDR3 DNA. The D gene is left open where the match is weak. For some rows the clone size is stated as once, few or many, or as a class when expanded; others skip it.

d_call: TRBD2; cdr3_length: 17; v_call: TRBV4-1; j_call: TRBJ2-3; clone_size: -; cdr3_aa: CASSQEGLAGVPDTQYF; cdr3_nt: TGCGCCAGCAGCCAAGAGGGACTAGCGGGAGTTCCAGATACGCAGTATTTT
d_call: TRBD1; cdr3_length: 15; v_call: TRBV10-3; j_call: TRBJ2-7; clone_size: -; cdr3_aa: CAISEPGQAADEQYF; cdr3_nt: TGTGCCATCAGTGAGCCGGGACAGGCGGCTGACGAGCAGTACTTC
d_call: -; cdr3_length: 13; v_call: TRBV27; j_call: TRBJ2-5; clone_size: -; cdr3_aa: CASSWTHRGTQYF; cdr3_nt: TGTGCCAGCAGCTGGACCCACCGGGGGACCCAGTACTTC
d_call: TRBD2; cdr3_length: 15; v_call: TRBV7-2; j_call: TRBJ2-4; clone_size: -; cdr3_aa: CASSLGGTSGDRGYF; cdr3_nt: TGTGCCAGCAGCTTAGGTGGGACTAGCGGGGACCGCGGGTACTTC
d_call: TRBD1; cdr3_length: 13; v_call: TRBV27; j_call: TRBJ1-5; clone_size: -; cdr3_aa: CASSDRGDQPQHF; cdr3_nt: TGTGCCAGCAGCGACAGGGGCGATCAGCCCCAGCATTTT
d_call: TRBD1; cdr3_length: 16; v_call: TRBV4-1; j_call: TRBJ2-7; clone_size: -; cdr3_aa: CASSRGVGTGAYEQYF; cdr3_nt: TGCGCCAGCAGCCGAGGGGTGGGGACAGGGGCCTACGAGCAGTACTTC
d_call: -; cdr3_length: 12; v_call: TRBV19; j_call: TRBJ1-2; clone_size: -; cdr3_aa: CASHGPTVGYTF; cdr3_nt: TGTGCCAGCCACGGTCCCACCGTAGGCTACACCTTC
d_call: TRBD2; cdr3_length: 13; v_call: TRBV29-1; j_call: TRBJ2-7; clone_size: -; cdr3_aa: CSVLSGKTYEQYF; cdr3_nt: TGCAGCGTTTTGAGCGGGAAGACCTACGAGCAGTACTTC
d_call: -; cdr3_length: 11; v_call: TRBV27; j_call: TRBJ1-1; clone_size: -; cdr3_aa: CASRAGTEAFF; cdr3_nt: TGTGCCAGCAGGGCGGGGACTGAAGCTTTCTTT
d_call: TRBD2; cdr3_length: 16; v_call: TRBV11-2; j_call: TRBJ2-7; clone_size: -; cdr3_aa: CASSLLSGGPTYEQYF; cdr3_nt: TGTGCCAGCAGCTTACTTAGCGGGGGACCCACCTACGAGCAGTACTTC
d_call: -; cdr3_length: 16; v_call: TRBV7-9; j_call: TRBJ2-7; clone_size: -; cdr3_aa: CASSPPLGRGADEQYF; cdr3_nt: TGTGCCAGCAGTCCACCCTTGGGCAGGGGGGCCGACGAGCAGTACTTC
d_call: -; cdr3_length: 14; v_call: TRBV9; j_call: TRBJ2-3; clone_size: -; cdr3_aa: CASSGASDTDTQYF; cdr3_nt: TGTGCCAGCTCCGGAGCGAGTGACACAGATACGCAGTATTTT
d_call: TRBD1; cdr3_length: 15; v_call: TRBV27; j_call: TRBJ1-2; clone_size: -; cdr3_aa: CASRQKGARNYGYTF; cdr3_nt: TGTGCCAGCAGGCAAAAGGGGGCGCGGAACTATGGCTACACCTTC
d_call: -; cdr3_length: 11; v_call: TRBV28; j_call: TRBJ2-7; clone_size: -; cdr3_aa: CASSFLGEQYF; cdr3_nt: TGTGCCAGCAGTTTCCTGGGGGAGCAGTACTTC
d_call: TRBD2; cdr3_length: 16; v_call: TRBV28; j_call: TRBJ2-1; clone_size: -; cdr3_aa: CASIGVAGSSYNEQFF; cdr3_nt: TGTGCCAGCATTGGAGTAGCGGGTAGCTCCTACAATGAGCAGTTCTTC
d_call: -; cdr3_length: 14; v_call: TRBV9; j_call: TRBJ1-5; clone_size: once; cdr3_aa: CASSEGGSNQPQHF; cdr3_nt: TGTGCCAGCAGCGAGGGAGGGAGCAATCAGCCCCAGCATTTT
d_call: -; cdr3_length: 12; v_call: TRBV27; j_call: TRBJ2-7; clone_size: -; cdr3_aa: CASSFPRGEQYF; cdr3_nt: TGTGCCAGCAGTTTTCCGAGAGGCGAGCAGTACTTC
d_call: -; cdr3_length: 12; v_call: TRBV7-9; j_call: TRBJ2-1; clone_size: -; cdr3_aa: CASWSSYNEQFF; cdr3_nt: TGTGCCAGCTGGTCCTCCTACAATGAGCAGTTCTTC
d_call: TRBD2; cdr3_length: 19; v_call: TRBV5-8; j_call: TRBJ2-5; clone_size: once; cdr3_aa: CASSLGRLLAGRGAETQYF; cdr3_nt: TGTGCCAGCAGCTTGGGGCGGTTACTAGCGGGAAGGGGAGCGGAGACCCAGTACTTC
d_call: -; cdr3_length: 15; v_call: TRBV11-2; j_call: TRBJ1-5; clone_size: -; cdr3_aa: CASSLYRVGNQPQHF; cdr3_nt: TGTGCCAGCAGCTTATACAGGGTGGGCAATCAGCCCCAGCATTTT
d_call: TRBD1; cdr3_length: 16; v_call: TRBV6-5; j_call: TRBJ2-7; clone_size: -; cdr3_aa: CASSYSSGQGSYEQYF; cdr3_nt: TGTGCCAGCAGTTACTCTTCCGGACAGGGGTCCTACGAGCAGTACTTC
d_call: -; cdr3_length: 13; v_call: TRBV5-8; j_call: TRBJ1-5; clone_size: -; cdr3_aa: CASSLGVNQPQHF; cdr3_nt: TGTGCCAGCAGCTTGGGGGTCAATCAGCCCCAGCATTTT
d_call: -; cdr3_length: 15; v_call: TRBV6-5; j_call: TRBJ2-7; clone_size: once; cdr3_aa: CASSYSKGPSYEQYF; cdr3_nt: TGTGCCAGCAGTTACTCAAAGGGGCCCTCCTACGAGCAGTACTTC
d_call: -; cdr3_length: 13; v_call: TRBV5-4; j_call: TRBJ2-7; clone_size: -; cdr3_aa: CAGTGSRPDEQYF; cdr3_nt: TGTGCGGGCACGGGGTCTCGACCCGACGAGCAGTACTTC
d_call: -; cdr3_length: 16; v_call: TRBV9; j_call: TRBJ1-3; clone_size: -; cdr3_aa: CASSASRADSGNTIYF; cdr3_nt: TGTGCCAGCAGCGCTTCCCGGGCCGACTCTGGAAACACCATATATTTT
d_call: -; cdr3_length: 13; v_call: TRBV10-2; j_call: TRBJ1-1; clone_size: -; cdr3_aa: CASRGRGNTEAFF; cdr3_nt: TGCGCCAGCCGGGGCAGGGGGAACACTGAAGCTTTCTTT